One and the same sample provided the 22 T cell receptor beta chains below, sequenced in a study of blood T cell repertoires in COVID-19. Assay used: immunoSEQ multiplex PCR; TCRdb lists only in-frame clones, some missing. This table holds about 120,000 clones, approximately 80% found once. The sequenced sample was peripheral blood. The receptor set was obtained from a human donor in a cohort sampled during active COVID-19.

The chain has TRBV20-1 and TRBJ1-4; D is perhaps TRBD1 (6 bases). The ends were cut back, 3 bases at V and 7 bases at J, with 18 bases in the middle. CDR3 length equals 15 residues. Germline V gene sequence: CDR1 DFQATT, CDR2 SNEGSKA (reference sequence). The DNA for the CDR3 is TGCAGTGCTAGTCGGCCTGGGGGCGCAGGTGAAAAACTGTTTTTT. Its translation: CSASRPGGAGEKLFF.

V is TRBV5-1 and J is TRBJ2-1; the match to TRBD2 covers 8 bases. Germline values: CDR1 SGHRS, CDR2 YFSETQ. V lost 3 bases and J lost 0; bases outside the gene matches: 11. CDR3 size: 18 residues. CDR3 nucleotide sequence: TGCGCCAGCAGCTCGGGAGGGGTCGCCGTAAGCTCCTACAATGAGCAGTTCTTC. It specifies CASSSGGVAVSSYNEQFF.

The chain is built from TRBV25-1 and TRBJ2-7, with 11 nucleotides matching TRBD1. The germline gives CDR1 MGHDK, CDR2 SYGVNS. Unmatched junction bases numbered 8, after V lost 6 bases and J lost 4 bases. The CDR3 totals 15 residues. This CDR3 is CASSETGTGGYEQYF. In DNA, the CDR3 is TGTGCCAGCAGCGAAACCGGGACAGGGGGATACGAGCAGTACTTC.

The V call is TRBV9, the J call TRBJ2-3; D perhaps matches TRBD2 (6 bases). The germline CDR1 and CDR2 sequences are SGDLS and YYNGEE. V lost 4 bases and J 1 base, leaving 13 bases between the germline ends. CDR3 length: 15 residues. This CDR3 reads CASSTLGEGTDTQYF. CDR3 nucleotide sequence: TGTGCCAGCAGCACCCTGGGGGAGGGCACAGATACGCAGTATTTT.

The chain recombines TRBV19 with TRBJ2-5; D possibly corresponds to TRBD2 (7 bases). The CDR3 length is 13 residues. The germline V and J ends were trimmed by 10 bases and 1 base, with 13 bases remaining between them. Germline CDR1 and CDR2: LNHDA and SQIVND (reference sequence). The CDR3 DNA reads as TGTGCCACTGGGGGGGGCTTCCAAGAGACCCAGTACTTC. Translation: CATGGGFQETQYF.

The chain recombines TRBV3-1 (or the pseudogene TRBV3-2) with TRBJ2-1, with 8 bases lining up with TRBD1. V shed 0 bases, J shed 8 bases, and the junction held 6 bases outside the gene matches. This CDR3 region has 15 residues. Looked up from germline, CDR1 is LGHDT and CDR2 is YNNKEL (reference sequence). The CDR3, as DNA: TGTGCCAGCAGCCAAGAAGAGGGCAGGGGGCATGAGCAGTTCTTC. Protein sequence: CASSQEEGRGHEQFF.

V gene TRBV3-1 (or the pseudogene TRBV3-2) combines with J gene TRBJ2-7; 10 nucleotides align to TRBD1. This CDR3 comprises 17 residues. Germline-derived CDR1 and CDR2 are LGHDT and YNNKEL (reference sequence). The ends lost 2 bases at V and 4 bases at J; junction bases unmatched: 11. The chain's CDR3 is CASSQSSIRDRGYEQYF. DNA for the CDR3: TGTGCCAGCAGCCAATCCAGCATCCGGGACAGGGGTTACGAGCAGTACTTC.

The chain recombines TRBV14 with TRBJ2-1; D not resolved. With 0 bases removed from V and 4 bases from J, the gap between germline ends came to 10 bases. The CDR3 extends over 15 amino acids. CDR1 is SGHDN and CDR2 is FVKESK in the germline V gene. The CDR3 DNA reads TGTGCCAGCAGCCAAGACAGGCTAACATACAATGAGCAGTTCTTC. This gives the protein CASSQDRLTYNEQFF.

V usage is TRBV28 and J usage is TRBJ2-2, with D perhaps matching TRBD2 (5 bases). The CDR3 extends over 16 amino acids. The V gene lost 5 bases and the J gene lost 4 bases, with 17 bases spanning the gap. Germline values: CDR1 MDHEN, CDR2 SYDVKM. The CDR3 region has the DNA TGTGCCAGCAGTCCCGCAGAGGCCGCGGGCACCGGGGAGCTGTTTTTT. This encodes CASSPAEAAGTGELFF.

CDR3 in amino acids: CASSPLYEQYF. The CDR3 DNA reads TGTGCCAGCAGTCCCCTTTACGAGCAGTACTTC. This chain links TRBV6-2 or TRBV6-3 with TRBJ2-7; the D is unclear. Trimming pared 5 bases from V and 4 bases from J, leaving 6 bases between. The CDR3 loop spans 11 amino acids. Germline CDR1 and CDR2: MNHEY and SVGEGT.

This chain links TRBV7-6 with TRBJ2-5; TRBD2 might be the D (6 bases). Germline V gene data show CDR1 as SGHVS and CDR2 as FNYEAQ. This CDR3 has 17 residues. Trimming took 5 bases from V and 1 from J, leaving 20 bases between them. CDR3 sequence: CASSLGAGSRTQETQYF. CDR3 DNA sequence: TGTGCCAGCAGCCTCGGCGCGGGGTCACGAACCCAAGAGACCCAGTACTTC.

The gene calls are TRBV3-1 (or the pseudogene TRBV3-2) and TRBJ2-3, with 9 bases aligning to TRBD1. J lost 7 bases, V lost 4 bases, and 6 bases had no gene match. This CDR3 spans 14 amino acids. Looked up from germline, CDR1 is LGHDT and CDR2 is YNNKEL (reference sequence). The CDR3 here is CASSRTGDVYTQYF. DNA for the CDR3: TGTGCCAGCAGCCGGACAGGGGATGTTTATACGCAGTATTTT.

V gene TRBV5-1 combines with J gene TRBJ2-1, with D unresolved. The CDR3 totals 12 residues. CDR1 is SGHRS and CDR2 is YFSETQ in the germline V gene. The V and J ends lost 6 bases and 9 bases respectively, with 13 bases between them. The CDR3, as DNA: TGCGCCAGCAAGGAAACCGACATTGAGCAGTTCTTC. Translation: CASKETDIEQFF.

The chain recombines TRBV19 with TRBJ1-2; 9 nucleotides align to TRBD1. CDR1 LNHDA and CDR2 SQIVND come from the germline V gene (reference sequence). The CDR3 has 15 amino acids. V was pared by 5 bases and J by 3 bases, with 7 bases of the junction left unmatched. Here the CDR3 DNA reads TGTGCCAGTAGTCCCCGGGACAGGGTTTACTATGGCTACACCTTC. It specifies CASSPRDRVYYGYTF.

The chain links TRBV5-1 to TRBJ2-1, with 10 bases identical to TRBD1. The V gene's germline CDR1 is SGHRS and CDR2 YFSETQ. The CDR3 runs 16 residues. J was trimmed by 2 bases and V by 4 bases; bases with no gene match: 6. The CDR3 DNA reads TGCGCCAGCAGCAAGGACAGGGGGTCGGCCTACAATGAGCAGTTCTTC. It codes for CASSKDRGSAYNEQFF. Using reference TRBV5-1 and TRBJ2-1 for the parts outside the CDR3, the full variable domain is KAGVTQTPRYLIKTRGQQVTLSCSPISGHRSVSWYQQTPGQGLQFLFEYFSETQRNKGNFPGRFSGRQFSNSRSEMNVSTLELGDSALYLCASSKDRGSAYNEQFFGPGTRLTVL.

J is TRBJ2-2 and V is TRBV21-1; the DNA was not compared with TRBD1, the D call given in the table. TRBV21-1 is labeled a pseudogene. The CDR3 spans 14 residues. CDR3 coding DNA: TGTGCCAGCAGCCGAAGGGGCAGCCCCGGGGAGCTGTTTTTT. Translation gives CASSRRGSPGELFF.

The rearrangement joins TRBV6-5 to TRBJ1-2; D perhaps matches TRBD1 (6 bases). CDR1 is MNHEY and CDR2 is SVGAGI in the germline V gene. V lost 5 bases to trimming and J lost 3 bases, with 13 bases between them. This CDR3 is built from 14 residues. CDR3 region: CASSTWTEDYGYTF. CDR3 bases: TGTGCCAGCAGTACCTGGACAGAGGACTATGGCTACACCTTC.

The chain couples TRBV2 to TRBJ2-3; 11 nucleotides align to TRBD2. The CDR3 covers 18 residues. Germline V gene sequence: CDR1 SNHLY, CDR2 FYNNEI. V lost 6 bases, J lost 5 bases, and 16 bases stayed unmatched. The CDR3 here is CASSQNSGLAGGGDTQYF. The DNA of the CDR3 is TGTGCCAGCAGCCAAAACTCGGGGCTAGCGGGGGGAGGAGATACGCAGTATTTT.

The genes are TRBV7-2 and TRBJ2-4, with 10 bases aligning to TRBD1. In germline, CDR1 is SGHTA, CDR2 FQGNSA. CDR3 size: 15 residues. The ends lost 6 bases at V and 1 base at J; junction bases unmatched: 3. In DNA, the CDR3 is TGTGCCAGCAGGTCGGGACAGGGGGCCAAAAACATTCAGTACTTC. This encodes CASRSGQGAKNIQYF.

At least ten counts were recorded for this clone. V and J are TRBV24-1 and TRBJ2-6; D uncertain. The V end was cut by 10 bases, the J end by 2 bases, with 8 bases between. CDR1 and CDR2 (germline): KGHDR, SFDVKD. There are 13 residues in the CDR3. The CDR3 protein is CATQRAGANVLTF. The CDR3 region has the DNA TGTGCCACTCAACGGGCTGGGGCCAACGTCCTGACTTTC.

This clone showed up just once. The rearrangement links TRBV3-1 (or the pseudogene TRBV3-2) to TRBJ1-1; no definite D call. This CDR3 contains 15 residues. Germline V CDR1 and CDR2: LGHDT, YNNKEL (reference sequence). Between the trimmed V and J ends, which lost 2 bases and 4 bases, there was a span of 14 bases. Written as DNA, the CDR3 is TGTGCCAGCAGCCAAATCCCGGGGAGAGTCACTGAAGCTTTCTTT. It translates to CASSQIPGRVTEAFF.

This chain joins TRBV5-6 and TRBJ2-2, with no clear D. V lost 0 bases, J lost 3 bases, and 6 bases lay in between. Germline V gene data show CDR1 as SGHDT and CDR2 as YYEEEE. The CDR3 is 14 amino acids. The chain's CDR3 is CASSLALYTGELFF. CDR3 coding DNA: TGTGCCAGCAGCTTGGCTCTTTACACCGGGGAGCTGTTTTTT.